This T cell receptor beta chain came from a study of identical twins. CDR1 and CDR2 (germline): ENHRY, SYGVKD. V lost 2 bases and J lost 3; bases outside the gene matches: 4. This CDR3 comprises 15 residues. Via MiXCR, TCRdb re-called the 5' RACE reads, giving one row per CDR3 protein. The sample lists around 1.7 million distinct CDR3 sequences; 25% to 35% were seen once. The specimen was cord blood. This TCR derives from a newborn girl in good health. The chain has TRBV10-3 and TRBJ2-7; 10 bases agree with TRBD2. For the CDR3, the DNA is TGTGCCATCAGTGAGGGGTCTAGCGGGAGCTACGAGCAGTACTTC. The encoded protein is CAISEGSSGSYEQYF.